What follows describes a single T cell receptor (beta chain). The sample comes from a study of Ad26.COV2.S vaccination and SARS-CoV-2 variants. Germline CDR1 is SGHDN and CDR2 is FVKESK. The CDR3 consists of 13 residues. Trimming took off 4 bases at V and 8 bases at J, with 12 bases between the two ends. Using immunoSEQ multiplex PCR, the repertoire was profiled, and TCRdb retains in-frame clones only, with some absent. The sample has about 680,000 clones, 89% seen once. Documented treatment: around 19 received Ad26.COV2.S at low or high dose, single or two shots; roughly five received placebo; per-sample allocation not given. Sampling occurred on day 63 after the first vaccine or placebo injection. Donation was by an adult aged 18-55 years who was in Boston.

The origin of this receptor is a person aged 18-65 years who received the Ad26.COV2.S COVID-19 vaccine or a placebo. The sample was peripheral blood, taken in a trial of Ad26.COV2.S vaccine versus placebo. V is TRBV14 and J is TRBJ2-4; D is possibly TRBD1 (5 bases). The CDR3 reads CASSLDGQYIQYF. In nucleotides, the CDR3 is TGTGCCAGCAGCCTGGACGGACAATACATTCAGTACTTC. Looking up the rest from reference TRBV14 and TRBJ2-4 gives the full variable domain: EAGVTQFPSHSVIEKGQTVTLRCDPISGHDNLYWYRRVMGKEIKFLLHFVKESKQDESGMPNNRFLAERTGGTYSTLKVQPAELEDSGVYFCASSLDGQYIQYFGAGTRLSVL.